This T cell receptor (beta chain) was recorded in a study of T-cell reconstitution after alpha-beta-depleted transplantation in children. TCRbeta library construction was performed incorporating unique molecular identifiers. TCRdb recomputed calls from the PCR reads with MiXCR, one row per CDR3 protein. Of around 600,000 distinct CDR3 sequences detected, under 12% appear once; the ten largest clones hold roughly 4%. V gave up 6 bases and J gave up 5 bases, with 17 bases separating them. The CDR3 runs to 15 residues. Germline values: CDR1 MDHEN, CDR2 SYDVKM. This clonotype was seen a handful of times. The material was PBMCs from the stem cell graft donor, obtained from the stem cell graft. V and J are TRBV28 and TRBJ2-1; no clear D gene. The source is a human donor who donated a stem cell graft to a child with acute myeloid leukemia. In DNA, the CDR3 is TGTGCCAGCAGAACCTGGAGCCTGGAGCACAATGAGCAGTTCTTC. It codes for CASRTWSLEHNEQFF.